This TCR beta chain originates from a study of radiotherapy plus CTLA-4 blockade in lung cancer. Trimming took 4 bases from V and 2 from J, leaving 8 bases between them. Germline V gene lookup returns CDR1 SGDLS and CDR2 YYNGEE. The CDR3 extends over 13 amino acids. Study-level points and caveats: Clones of tumor-derived TCRs expanded in blood after radiotherapy plus ipilimumab. Interferon-beta and early blood T cell clone dynamics reportedly predicted response best.

Turning to this clone: Antigen: not known.

Repertoires were generated with immunoSEQ multiplex PCR, while TCRdb's copy carries only in-frame clones and drops some. The table lists approximately 77,000 clones, 78% of them singletons. The chain couples TRBV9 to TRBJ2-3; D gene ambiguous. Material: peripheral blood, obtained from a patient treated with radiotherapy plus ipilimumab. The sequence came from a human donor with non-small cell lung cancer whose response to radiotherapy plus ipilimumab could not be evaluated. Some clones in this sample may be carry-over from other donors' samples. Here the CDR3 reads CASSLSHTDTQYF. DNA for the CDR3: TGTGCCAGCAGCCTATCCCACACAGATACGCAGTATTTT.